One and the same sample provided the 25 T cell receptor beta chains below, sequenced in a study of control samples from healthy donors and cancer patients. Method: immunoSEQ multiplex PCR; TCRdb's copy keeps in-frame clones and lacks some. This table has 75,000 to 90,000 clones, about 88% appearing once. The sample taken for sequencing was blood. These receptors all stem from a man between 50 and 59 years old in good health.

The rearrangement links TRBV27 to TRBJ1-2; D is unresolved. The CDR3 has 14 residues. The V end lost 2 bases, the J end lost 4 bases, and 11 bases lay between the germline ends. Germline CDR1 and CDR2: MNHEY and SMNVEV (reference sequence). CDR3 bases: TGTGCCAGCAGTTTAGGCGGGATCCCCTATGGCTACACCTTC. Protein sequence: CASSLGGIPYGYTF.

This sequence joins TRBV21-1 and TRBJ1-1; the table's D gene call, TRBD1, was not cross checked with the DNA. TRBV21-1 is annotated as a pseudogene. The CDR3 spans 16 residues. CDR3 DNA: TGTGCCAGCAGCAAAGACCGCTTACGACAGAACACTGAAGCTTTCTTT. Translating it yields CASSKDRLRQNTEAFF.

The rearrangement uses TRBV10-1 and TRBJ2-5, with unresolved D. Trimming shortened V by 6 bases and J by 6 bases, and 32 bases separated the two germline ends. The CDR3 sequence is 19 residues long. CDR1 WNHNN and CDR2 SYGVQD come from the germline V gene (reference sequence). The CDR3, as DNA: TGCGCCAGCAGCCACGGGCCCCGACTTCAGATTAGGCCCAAAAAGACCCAGTACTTC. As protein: CASSHGPRLQIRPKKTQYF.

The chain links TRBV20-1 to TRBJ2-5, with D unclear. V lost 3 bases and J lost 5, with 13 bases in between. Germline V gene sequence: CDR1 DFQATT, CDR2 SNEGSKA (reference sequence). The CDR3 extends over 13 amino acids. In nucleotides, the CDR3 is TGCAGTGCTAGTCCCCAAATCGGGGAGACCCAGTACTTC. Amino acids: CSASPQIGETQYF.

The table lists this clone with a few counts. CDR3 DNA: TGTGCCTGCCGGGGGGGCACTGAAGCTTTCTTT. Translating gives CACRGGTEAFF. V usage is TRBV30 and J usage is TRBJ1-1, with D possibly TRBD1 on 5 matching bases. Germline CDR1 and CDR2: GTSNPN and SVGIG (reference sequence). The V gene lost 6 bases and the J gene lost 4 bases, with 9 bases spanning the gap. This CDR3 contains 11 residues.

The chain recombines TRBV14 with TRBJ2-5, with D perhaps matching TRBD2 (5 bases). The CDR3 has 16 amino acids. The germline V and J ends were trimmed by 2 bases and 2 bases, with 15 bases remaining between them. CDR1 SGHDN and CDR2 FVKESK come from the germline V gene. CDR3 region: CASSQRLGLLQETQYF. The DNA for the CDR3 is TGTGCCAGCAGCCAAAGATTAGGACTTCTTCAAGAGACCCAGTACTTC. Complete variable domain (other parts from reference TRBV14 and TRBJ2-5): EAGVTQFPSHSVIEKGQTVTLRCDPISGHDNLYWYRRVMGKEIKFLLHFVKESKQDESGMPNNRFLAERTGGTYSTLKVQPAELEDSGVYFCASSQRLGLLQETQYFGPGTRLLVL.

Here the CDR3 DNA reads TGCGCCAGCAGCTTGTATGGGGCCGGTGGCGGCTATGGCTACACCTTC. It encodes CASSLYGAGGGYGYTF. The chain combines TRBV5-1 with TRBJ1-2; tentative D call: TRBD1 (5 bases). The germline V gene has CDR1 SGHRS and CDR2 YFSETQ. The CDR3 length is 16 residues. The V end was cut by 1 base, the J end by 4 bases, with 17 bases between.

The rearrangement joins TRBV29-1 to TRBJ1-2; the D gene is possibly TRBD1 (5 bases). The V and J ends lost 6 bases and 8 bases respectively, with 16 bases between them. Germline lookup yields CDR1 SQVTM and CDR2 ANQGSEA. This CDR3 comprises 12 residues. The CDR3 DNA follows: TGCAGCGTGTATGGGGCAGCCCGGGGCTACACCTTC. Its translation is CSVYGAARGYTF.

The CDR3 region is CASSPPTLAASTDTQYF. CDR3 nucleotides: TGTGCCAGCAGCCCTCCCACACTAGCGGCTAGCACAGATACGCAGTATTTT. The V call is TRBV6-2 or TRBV6-3, the J call TRBJ2-3, with TRBD2 identical over 8 bases. The CDR3 sequence is 17 residues long. CDR1 MNHEY and CDR2 SVGEGT come from the germline V gene. Unmatched junction bases numbered 11, after V lost 6 bases and J lost 0 bases.

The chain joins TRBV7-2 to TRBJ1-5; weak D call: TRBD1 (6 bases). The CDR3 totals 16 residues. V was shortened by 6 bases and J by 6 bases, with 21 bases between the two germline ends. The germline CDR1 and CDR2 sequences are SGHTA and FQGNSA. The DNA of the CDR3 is TGTGCCAGCAGGCGATTGGGGGGGCAGGATGGTCAGCCCCAGCATTTT. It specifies CASRRLGGQDGQPQHF.

The CDR3 here is CASRVQETQYF. DNA for the CDR3: TGTGCCAGCCGAGTCCAAGAGACCCAGTACTTC. The chain combines TRBV7-9 with TRBJ2-5; D gene unclear. V lost 8 bases, J lost 1 base, and 5 bases lay in between. Germline CDR1 is SEHNR and CDR2 is FQNEAQ (reference sequence). The CDR3 sequence is 11 residues long.

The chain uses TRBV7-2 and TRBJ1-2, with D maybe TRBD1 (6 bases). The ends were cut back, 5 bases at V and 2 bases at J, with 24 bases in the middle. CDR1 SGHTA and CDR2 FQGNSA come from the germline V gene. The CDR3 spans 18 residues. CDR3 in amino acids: CASSLFSGQLGLNYGYTF. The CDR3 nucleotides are TGTGCCAGCAGCCTCTTTTCGGGACAACTTGGGCTCAACTATGGCTACACCTTC. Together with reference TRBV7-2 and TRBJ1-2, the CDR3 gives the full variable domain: GAGVSQSPSNKVTEKGKDVELRCDPISGHTALYWYRQSLGQGLEFLIYFQGNSAPDKSGLPSDRFSAERTGGSVSTLTIQRTQQEDSAVYLCASSLFSGQLGLNYGYTFGSGTRLTVV.

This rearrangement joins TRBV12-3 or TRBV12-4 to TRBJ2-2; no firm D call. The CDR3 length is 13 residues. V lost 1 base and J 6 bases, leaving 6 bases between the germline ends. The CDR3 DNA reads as TGTGCCAGCAGTTTAGATTTCCCCGGGGAGCTGTTTTTT. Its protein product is CASSLDFPGELFF.

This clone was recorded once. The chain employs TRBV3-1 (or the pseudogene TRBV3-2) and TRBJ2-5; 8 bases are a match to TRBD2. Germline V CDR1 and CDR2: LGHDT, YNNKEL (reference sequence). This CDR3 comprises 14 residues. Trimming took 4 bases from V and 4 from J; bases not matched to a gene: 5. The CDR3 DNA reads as TGTGCCAGCAGCCTGACCGGGGGGGGAGAGACCCAGTACTTC. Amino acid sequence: CASSLTGGGETQYF.

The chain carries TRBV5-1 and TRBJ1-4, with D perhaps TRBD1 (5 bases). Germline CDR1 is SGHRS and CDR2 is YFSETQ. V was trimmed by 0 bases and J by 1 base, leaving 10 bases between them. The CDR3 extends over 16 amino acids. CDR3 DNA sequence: TGCGCCAGCAGCTTGGGGGTCGGGGGAACTAATGAAAAACTGTTTTTT. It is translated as CASSLGVGGTNEKLFF. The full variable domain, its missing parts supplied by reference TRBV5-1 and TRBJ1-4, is KAGVTQTPRYLIKTRGQQVTLSCSPISGHRSVSWYQQTPGQGLQFLFEYFSETQRNKGNFPGRFSGRQFSNSRSEMNVSTLELGDSALYLCASSLGVGGTNEKLFFGSGTQLSVL.

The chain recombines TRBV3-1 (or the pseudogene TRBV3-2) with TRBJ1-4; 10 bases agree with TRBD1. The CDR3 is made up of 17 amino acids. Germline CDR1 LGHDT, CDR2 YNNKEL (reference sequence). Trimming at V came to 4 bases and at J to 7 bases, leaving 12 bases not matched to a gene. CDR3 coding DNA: TGTGCCAGCAGCCGAATAATGACAGGGGGCATTAGTGAAAAACTGTTTTTT. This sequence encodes CASSRIMTGGISEKLFF.

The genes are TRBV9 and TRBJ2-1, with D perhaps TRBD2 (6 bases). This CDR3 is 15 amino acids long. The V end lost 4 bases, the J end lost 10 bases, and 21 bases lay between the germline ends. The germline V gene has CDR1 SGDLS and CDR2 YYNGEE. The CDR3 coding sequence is TGTGCCAGCAGCTTCAGACTAGTGTCGGCGGGAGAGCAGTTCTTC. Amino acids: CASSFRLVSAGEQFF.

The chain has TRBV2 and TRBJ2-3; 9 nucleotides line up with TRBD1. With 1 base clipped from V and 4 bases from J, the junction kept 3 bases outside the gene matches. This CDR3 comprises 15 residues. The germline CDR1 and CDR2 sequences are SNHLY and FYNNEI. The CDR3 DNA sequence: TGTGCCAGCAGTGAAGACAGGACAGGGGCAGATACGCAGTATTTT. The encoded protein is CASSEDRTGADTQYF.

The chain's CDR3 is CASSLFNRVTGELFF. The CDR3 DNA reads as TGTGCCAGCAGCTTGTTTAACAGGGTAACCGGGGAGCTGTTTTTT. This chain links TRBV5-5 with TRBJ2-2; D might be TRBD1 (6 bases). V was trimmed by 1 base and J by 5 bases, leaving 12 bases between them. This CDR3 comprises 15 residues. In germline, CDR1 is SGHKS, CDR2 YYEKEE (reference sequence).

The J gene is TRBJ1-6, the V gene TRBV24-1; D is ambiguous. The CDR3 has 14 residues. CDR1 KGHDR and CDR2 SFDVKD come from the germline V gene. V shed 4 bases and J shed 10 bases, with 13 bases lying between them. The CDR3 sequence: CATSEGGILSPLHF. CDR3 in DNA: TGTGCCACCAGTGAAGGAGGGATTCTGTCACCCCTCCACTTT.

CDR3 bases: TGTGCCAGCAGCTTAAGGGCAGGGTCTACCTTCAATGAAAAACTGTTTTTT. Translated, it gives CASSLRAGSTFNEKLFF. V gene TRBV7-9 combines with J gene TRBJ1-4, with TRBD1 as a possible D gene (5 bases). The CDR3 runs to 17 residues. Germline V gene data show CDR1 as SEHNR and CDR2 as FQNEAQ (reference sequence). The ends were cut back, 2 bases at V and 5 bases at J, with 18 bases in the middle.

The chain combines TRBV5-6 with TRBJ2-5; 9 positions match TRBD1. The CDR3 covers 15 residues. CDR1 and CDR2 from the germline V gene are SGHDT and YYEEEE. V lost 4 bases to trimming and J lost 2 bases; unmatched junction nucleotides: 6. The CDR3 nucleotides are TGTGCCAGCAGCCCAGACAGGGGGGGGCAAGAGACCCAGTACTTC. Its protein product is CASSPDRGGQETQYF.

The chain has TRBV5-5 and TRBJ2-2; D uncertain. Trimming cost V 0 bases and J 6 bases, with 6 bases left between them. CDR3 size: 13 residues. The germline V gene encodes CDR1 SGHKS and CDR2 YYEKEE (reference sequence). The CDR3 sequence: CASSLVRAGELFF. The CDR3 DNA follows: TGTGCCAGCAGCTTGGTCCGGGCCGGGGAGCTGTTTTTT.

CDR3 sequence (DNA): TGTGCCAGCTCACCGCGGGCACTTACCTTTAGCACAGATACGCAGTATTTT. It translates to CASSPRALTFSTDTQYF. The V gene is TRBV18, the J gene TRBJ2-3, with D perhaps matching TRBD2 (5 bases). The ends were cut back, 3 bases at V and 0 bases at J, with 16 bases in the middle. This CDR3 has 17 amino acids. Per germline, CDR1 KGHSH and CDR2 LQKENI.

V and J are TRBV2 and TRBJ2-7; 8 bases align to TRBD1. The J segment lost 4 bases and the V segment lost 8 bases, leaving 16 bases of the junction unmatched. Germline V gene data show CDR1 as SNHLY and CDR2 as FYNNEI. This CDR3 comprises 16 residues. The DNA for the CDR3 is TGTGCCAGCGCGCCCGACAGGGGTGGTCCAGGATACGAGCAGTACTTC. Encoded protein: CASAPDRGGPGYEQYF.